A single sample is the source of the 24 T cell receptor beta chains below, sequenced in a study of T cell responses to AZD1222 COVID-19 vaccine. The repertoire was sequenced with immunoSEQ multiplex PCR; TCRdb's copy has only in-frame clones and lacks some. This sample has around 200,000 clones, with approximately 95% found just once. This specimen was peripheral blood, taken on day 0 of AZD1222 vaccination. The source of these receptors is an adult in good health.

The rearrangement links TRBV5-1 to TRBJ1-4; unclear D gene. V was shortened by 2 bases and J by 8 bases, with 13 bases between the two germline ends. The CDR3 runs to 14 residues. The germline V gene has CDR1 SGHRS and CDR2 YFSETQ. DNA of the CDR3: TGCGCCAGCAGCTTTAGGGAACGGGGAGAAAAACTGTTTTTT. Translation: CASSFRERGEKLFF.

V gene TRBV6-5 combines with J gene TRBJ1-1, with 7 nucleotides matching TRBD1. This CDR3 region has 13 residues. The germline CDR1 and CDR2 sequences are MNHEY and SVGAGI. The V and J ends lost 6 bases and 11 bases, in that order; junction bases with no gene match: 12. The CDR3 sequence is CASSRTGGLFAFF. CDR3 DNA: TGTGCCAGCAGCCGGACAGGAGGTTTGTTTGCTTTCTTT.

This clone has more than one count but fewer than ten. This sequence joins TRBV5-4 and TRBJ1-1; D remains ambiguous. V lost 0 bases and J lost 0, with 9 bases in between. The CDR3 sequence is 15 residues long. From germline, CDR1 is SGHNT and CDR2 YYREEE (reference sequence). The CDR3 reads CASSLEGTLNTEAFF. CDR3 in DNA: TGTGCCAGCAGCTTGGAAGGCACCCTGAACACTGAAGCTTTCTTT.

This chain connects TRBV4-1 to TRBJ2-1; D is perhaps TRBD2 (6 bases). Germline CDR1 is MGHRA and CDR2 is YSYEKL. V was trimmed by 0 bases and J by 0 bases, leaving 12 bases between them. CDR3 length: 17 residues. In DNA form, the CDR3 reads TGCGCCAGCAGCCAAGATCGGGCGGGGCCCTCCTACAATGAGCAGTTCTTC. This sequence encodes CASSQDRAGPSYNEQFF.

The chain combines TRBV7-6 with TRBJ1-3; D might be TRBD1 (6 bases). Trimming left V 2 bases short and J 0 bases short, with 20 bases between. The germline V gene has CDR1 SGHVS and CDR2 FNYEAQ. The CDR3 covers 19 residues. CDR3 in DNA: TGTGCCAGCAGCTTAACGTCGGGACACAGGAGTGACTCTGGAAACACCATATATTTT. It specifies CASSLTSGHRSDSGNTIYF.

Here the CDR3 DNA reads TGTGCCAGCAGGTCTGAACTATGGGCCGGGGAGCTGTTTTTT. It specifies CASRSELWAGELFF. The chain combines TRBV6-5 with TRBJ2-2, with D hard to call. This CDR3 is 14 amino acids long. Germline CDR1 MNHEY, CDR2 SVGAGI. V lost 6 bases, J lost 6 bases, and 14 bases lay in between.

The gene calls are TRBV3-1 (or the pseudogene TRBV3-2) and TRBJ2-3, with 10 bases that match TRBD1. V shed 4 bases and J 3 bases; nucleotides not matched to a gene: 13. The CDR3 contains 18 residues. CDR1 and CDR2 (germline): LGHDT, YNNKEL (reference sequence). DNA of the CDR3: TGTGCCAGCAGCCGCCGCGACAGGGGGCGCTTAGTGACAGATACGCAGTATTTT. Amino acid sequence: CASSRRDRGRLVTDTQYF.

This clone was observed once. The CDR3 sequence is CSAMFNEQFF. CDR3 sequence (DNA): TGCAGTGCTATGTTCAATGAGCAGTTCTTC. The chain is built from TRBV20-1 and TRBJ2-1; D ambiguous. Between the trimmed V and J ends, which lost 4 bases and 6 bases, there was a span of 4 bases. The CDR3 extends over 10 amino acids. Germline V gene lookup returns CDR1 DFQATT and CDR2 SNEGSKA (reference sequence).

This chain uses TRBV5-6 with TRBJ2-7; D not resolved. The CDR3 runs to 11 residues. V was trimmed by 4 bases and J by 3 bases, leaving 5 bases between them. CDR1 is SGHDT and CDR2 is YYEEEE in the germline V gene. CDR3 nucleotides: TGTGCCAGCAGCCAAAGCTACGAGCAGTACTTC. It specifies CASSQSYEQYF.

J is TRBJ1-1 and V is TRBV27; the match to TRBD1 covers 10 bases. Germline CDR1 is MNHEY and CDR2 is SMNVEV (reference sequence). The CDR3 loop spans 14 amino acids. V was clipped by 3 bases and J by 6 bases; unmatched bases: 4. The CDR3 here is CASSFGTGDAEAFF. In DNA, the CDR3 is TGTGCCAGCAGTTTCGGGACAGGGGACGCTGAAGCTTTCTTT.

V is TRBV6-1 and J is TRBJ1-6; 9 bases agree with TRBD1. With V trimmed by 3 bases and J by 2 bases, 2 bases remained unmatched. The length of the CDR3 is 16 residues. CDR1 MNHNS and CDR2 SASEGT come from the germline V gene. CDR3 bases: TGTGCCAGCAGTGAGGACAGGGGCCCCTATAATTCACCCCTCCACTTT. This encodes CASSEDRGPYNSPLHF.

The chain couples TRBV11-2 to TRBJ2-1; unclear D gene. Germline loops: CDR1 SGHAT, CDR2 FQNNGV. The CDR3 has 15 amino acids. V lost 8 bases and J 3 bases, leaving 17 bases between the germline ends. CDR3: CASSPFESNYNEQFF. For the CDR3, the DNA is TGTGCCAGCTCTCCCTTCGAGTCTAACTACAATGAGCAGTTCTTC.

The chain couples TRBV14 to TRBJ1-2, with D unclear. This CDR3 is 15 amino acids long. Germline V lookup: CDR1 SGHDN, CDR2 FVKESK. V lost 1 base to trimming and J lost 6 bases, with 15 bases between them. The CDR3 DNA sequence: TGTGCCAGCAGCCAAGGTTTCCGCGGCCTCCATGGCTACACCTTC. Its protein is CASSQGFRGLHGYTF.

The chain couples TRBV19 to TRBJ2-2; 14 bases fit TRBD2. In germline, CDR1 is LNHDA, CDR2 SQIVND (reference sequence). J lost 1 base, V lost 3 bases, and 4 bases had no gene match. This CDR3 region has 18 residues. CDR3 DNA sequence: TGTGCCAGTAGTATTCCCGGGACTAGCGGGGGGAACACCGGGGAGCTGTTTTTT. This gives the protein CASSIPGTSGGNTGELFF. Using reference TRBV19 and TRBJ2-2 for the parts outside the CDR3, the full variable domain is DGGITQSPKYLFRKEGQNVTLSCEQNLNHDAMYWYRQDPGQGLRLIYYSQIVNDFQKGDIAEGYSVSREKKESFPLTVTSAQKNPTAFYLCASSIPGTSGGNTGELFFGEGSRLTVL.

The rearrangement uses TRBV27 and TRBJ1-2, with 9 bases that match TRBD1. The CDR3 consists of 16 residues. Germline V gives CDR1 MNHEY, CDR2 SMNVEV (reference sequence). V shed 4 bases, J shed 6 bases, and the junction held 12 bases outside the gene matches. The CDR3 DNA sequence: TGTGCCAGCAGTTCCCCTACGCAAGACAGGGGGAATGGCTACACCTTC. It translates to CASSSPTQDRGNGYTF.

This clone was recorded only once. The rearrangement joins TRBV19 to TRBJ1-2, with 7 bases matching TRBD1. Unmatched junction bases numbered 8, after V lost 4 bases and J lost 6 bases. The CDR3 runs to 14 residues. Germline V gene lookup returns CDR1 LNHDA and CDR2 SQIVND (reference sequence). CDR3 DNA sequence: TGTGCCAGTAGTACCTTCGGCAGGGGGGATGGCTACACCTTC. Amino acid sequence: CASSTFGRGDGYTF.

The genes are TRBV2 and TRBJ1-1, with D perhaps TRBD1 (6 bases). Per the germline V gene, CDR1 is SNHLY and CDR2 is FYNNEI. The CDR3 spans 15 residues. V dropped 8 bases and J dropped 6 bases, with 22 bases sitting between them. The CDR3 loop reads CASGSQGKMFPEAFF. CDR3 nucleotide sequence: TGTGCCAGCGGGTCACAGGGTAAAATGTTCCCTGAAGCTTTCTTT.

V usage is TRBV6-5 and J usage is TRBJ1-1, with a tentative D call TRBD1 (6 bases). The CDR3 totals 13 residues. Germline loops: CDR1 MNHEY, CDR2 SVGAGI. V lost 6 bases, J lost 1 base, and 9 bases lay in between. Here the CDR3 reads CASRGGKNTEAFF. DNA of the CDR3: TGTGCCAGCAGAGGGGGAAAGAACACTGAAGCTTTCTTT.

About this clone: The sample holds other DNA sequences that translate to the same CDR3. V is TRBV6-5 and J is TRBJ2-7, with D tentatively TRBD1 (6 bases). The CDR3 consists of 13 residues. CDR1 is MNHEY, CDR2 SVGAGI, per germline. V dropped 4 bases and J dropped 2 bases, with 9 bases sitting between them. The CDR3 DNA reads TGTGCCAGCAGTTCCGGACAGACCTACGAGCAGTACTTC. It translates to CASSSGQTYEQYF.

The rearrangement links TRBV7-9 to TRBJ1-1; tentatively, D is TRBD1 (5 bases). Trimming pared 0 bases from V and 4 bases from J, leaving 12 bases between. The CDR3 has 15 amino acids. CDR1 SEHNR and CDR2 FQNEAQ come from the germline V gene (reference sequence). The CDR3 is CASSLALQGVTEAFF. In DNA form, the CDR3 reads TGTGCCAGCAGCTTAGCGCTTCAGGGAGTCACTGAAGCTTTCTTT.

CDR3 in DNA: TGTGCCAGCAGCTTCACGCGGGGCAGCGGGGGAGATACGCAGTATTTT. The encoded protein is CASSFTRGSGGDTQYF. This chain uses TRBV11-2 with TRBJ2-3; 8 bases are shared with TRBD2. The CDR3 runs 16 residues. Germline values: CDR1 SGHAT, CDR2 FQNNGV. V lost 3 bases and J lost 5; bases outside the gene matches: 10.

V is TRBV5-1 and J is TRBJ2-1, with D perhaps being TRBD1 or TRBD2 (5 bases each). CDR1 is SGHRS, CDR2 YFSETQ, per germline. Trimming cost V 1 base and J 3 bases, with 17 bases left between them. There are 17 residues in the CDR3. The CDR3 sequence: CASSLSATGRIYNEQFF. In nucleotides, the CDR3 is TGCGCCAGCAGCTTGAGCGCCACGGGACGGATCTACAATGAGCAGTTCTTC.

The chain uses TRBV30 and TRBJ2-5, with 9 nucleotides matching TRBD2. V was clipped by 1 base and J by 3 bases; unmatched bases: 9. The CDR3 covers 16 residues. Germline assignment: CDR1 GTSNPN and CDR2 SVGIG (reference sequence). The CDR3 region has the DNA TGTGCCTGGAGTGCGGCTAGCGGGACGATTAAAGAGACCCAGTACTTC. Protein: CAWSAASGTIKETQYF.

The rearrangement links TRBV7-8 to TRBJ2-5; 10 nucleotides align to TRBD2. With V trimmed by 4 bases and J by 2 bases, 4 bases remained unmatched. This CDR3 is built from 15 residues. Germline V gene lookup returns CDR1 SGHVS and CDR2 FQNEAQ. Written as DNA, the CDR3 is TGTGCCAGCAGCTCTAGCGGGGGTGTACAAGAGACCCAGTACTTC. Residues: CASSSSGGVQETQYF. The full variable domain, completed using reference TRBV7-8 and TRBJ2-5, is GAGVSQSPRYKVAKRGQDVALRCDPISGHVSLFWYQQALGQGPEFLTYFQNEAQLDKSGLPSDRFFAERPEGSVSTLKIQRTQQEDSAVYLCASSSSGGVQETQYFGPGTRLLVL.